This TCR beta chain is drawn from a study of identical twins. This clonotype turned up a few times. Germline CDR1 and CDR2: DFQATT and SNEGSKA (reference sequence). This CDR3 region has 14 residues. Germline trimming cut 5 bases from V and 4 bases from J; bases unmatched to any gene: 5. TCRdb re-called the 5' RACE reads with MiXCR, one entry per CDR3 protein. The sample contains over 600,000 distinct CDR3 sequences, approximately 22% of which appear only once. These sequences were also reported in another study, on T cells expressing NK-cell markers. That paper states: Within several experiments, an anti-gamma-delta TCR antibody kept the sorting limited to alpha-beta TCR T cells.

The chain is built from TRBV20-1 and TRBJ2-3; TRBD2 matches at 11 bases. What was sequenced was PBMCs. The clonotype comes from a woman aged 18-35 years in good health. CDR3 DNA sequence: TGCAGTGCTGGTACTAGCGGGGGTGCAGATACGCAGTATTTT. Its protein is CSAGTSGGADTQYF.